This T cell receptor (beta chain) is from a study of T cells in Graves' hyperthyroidism and ophthalmopathy. Study-level findings and limits: Appearing also in blood were most of the thyroid clonotypes expanded above 0.001.

Hyperthyroidism of Graves' type that showed no ophthalmopathy progression within 18 months was stable. PBMCs were obtained from about 9.9 ml fresh peripheral blood. The CDR3 is 14 amino acids. Trimming removed 6 bases at V and 2 bases at J, with 13 bases between. Germline lookup yields CDR1 MNHEY and CDR2 SMNVEV (reference sequence). The source material, RNA transcripts, was used to amplify TCR beta CDR3 regions. Researchers ran a first-round RT-PCR on the TCR CDR3 using the HTBI primer set. Via MiXCR, TCRdb re-called the multiplex PCR reads, giving one row per CDR3 protein. The sample includes about 420,000 distinct CDR3 sequences, 15% to 17% of them seen just once. This clonotype was detected many times. What it binds is unknown.

The chain combines TRBV27 with TRBJ1-2; possibly TRBD1 for D (6 bases). This clonotype was sampled from a woman aged 18-29 years with Graves' hyperthyroidism. The sample comprised blood. This chain's CDR3 is CASRTGLRNYGYTF. CDR3 bases: TGTGCCAGCAGAACAGGGTTGAGGAACTATGGCTACACCTTC.